These T cell receptor beta chains were read from a single sample in a study of T cell changes during pregnancy in multiple sclerosis. The protocol was immunoSEQ multiplex PCR, while the TCRdb copy is restricted to in-frame clones and leaves out a portion. In the table there are approximately 110,000 clones, about 90% of which are singletons. Sequencing used peripheral blood, obtained in the third trimester of pregnancy. All receptors come from a female donor with multiple sclerosis, enrolled in a pregnancy study. Each CDR3 is given with its conserved first and last residue. D genes are given only for firm matches. Only some rows state a clone size, as once, few, many or a class for expanded clones.

NA,TRBV27,TRBJ1-4,once,CASSLGGDAYEKLFF,TGTGCCAGCAGCCTCGGGGGTGACGCCTATGAAAAACTGTTTTTT
TRBD1,TRBV7-3,TRBJ1-1,NA,CASSLSTGLNTEAFF,TGTGCCAGCAGCTTATCGACAGGGTTGAACACTGAAGCTTTCTTT
TRBD1,TRBV29-1,TRBJ1-4,NA,CSVEARGGGEKLFF,TGCAGCGTTGAAGCCCGAGGGGGCGGTGAAAAACTGTTTTTT
TRBD2,TRBV28,TRBJ2-7,once,CASSLRGLAGVYEQYF,TGTGCCAGCAGCCTTAGGGGACTAGCGGGGGTTTACGAGCAGTACTTC
NA,TRBV29-1,TRBJ1-1,NA,CSVASARNTEAFF,TGCAGCGTTGCAAGCGCAAGGAACACTGAAGCTTTCTTT
TRBD1,TRBV25-1,TRBJ1-2,once,CASSGWTGATDGYTF,TGTGCCAGCAGTGGCTGGACAGGGGCGACAGATGGCTACACCTTC
TRBD2,TRBV5-4,TRBJ2-7,NA,CASSFPIAGIDEQYF,TGTGCCAGCAGCTTCCCCATAGCGGGGATCGACGAGCAGTACTTC
NA,TRBV15,TRBJ2-7,NA,CATSRDQTASYEQYF,TGTGCCACCAGCAGAGATCAGACAGCCTCCTACGAGCAGTACTTC
TRBD1,TRBV6-1,TRBJ2-7,NA,CASSEGTGVTYEQYF,TGTGCCAGCAGTGAAGGGACAGGGGTGACCTACGAGCAGTACTTC
NA,TRBV9,TRBJ2-1,few,CASSEQAFTYNEQFF,TGTGCCAGCAGCGAACAGGCTTTTACCTACAATGAGCAGTTCTTC
NA,TRBV28,TRBJ2-3,NA,CASSSSGFVRTDTQYF,TGTGCCAGCAGCTCATCAGGGTTTGTTCGCACAGATACGCAGTATTTT
NA,TRBV6-1,TRBJ2-2,NA,CASSEEGQAGELFF,TGTGCCAGCAGTGAAGAAGGCCAGGCCGGGGAGCTGTTTTTT
TRBD1,TRBV19,TRBJ1-6,few,CASSPATGLYNSPLHF,TGTGCCAGTAGTCCTGCGACAGGGCTGTACAATTCACCCCTCCACTTT
NA,TRBV27,TRBJ1-4,once,CASSKNPTGVNEKLFF,TGTGCCAGCAGTAAAAACCCGACAGGAGTGAATGAAAAACTGTTTTTT
NA,TRBV9,TRBJ1-3,NA,CASSFRDFGNTIYF,TGTGCCAGCAGCTTCAGGGATTTTGGAAACACCATATATTTT
TRBD2,TRBV6-1,TRBJ2-1,NA,CASSEALAGFYNEQFF,TGTGCCAGCAGTGAAGCGCTAGCGGGATTCTACAATGAGCAGTTCTTC
NA,TRBV5-1,TRBJ2-1,NA,CASSWTVENEQFF,TGCGCCAGCAGCTGGACAGTGGAAAATGAGCAGTTCTTC
NA,TRBV2,TRBJ2-3,few,CAGKGAADTQYF,TGTGCCGGGAAAGGGGCTGCAGATACGCAGTATTTT
TRBD2,TRBV18,TRBJ2-1,NA,CASSLRAGGPLNNEQFF,TGTGCCAGCTCATTAAGAGCGGGAGGGCCTTTGAACAATGAGCAGTTCTTC
TRBD1,TRBV6-6,TRBJ1-2,NA,CASSYQPGQGRGYTF,TGTGCCAGCAGTTATCAACCGGGACAGGGAAGGGGCTACACCTTC